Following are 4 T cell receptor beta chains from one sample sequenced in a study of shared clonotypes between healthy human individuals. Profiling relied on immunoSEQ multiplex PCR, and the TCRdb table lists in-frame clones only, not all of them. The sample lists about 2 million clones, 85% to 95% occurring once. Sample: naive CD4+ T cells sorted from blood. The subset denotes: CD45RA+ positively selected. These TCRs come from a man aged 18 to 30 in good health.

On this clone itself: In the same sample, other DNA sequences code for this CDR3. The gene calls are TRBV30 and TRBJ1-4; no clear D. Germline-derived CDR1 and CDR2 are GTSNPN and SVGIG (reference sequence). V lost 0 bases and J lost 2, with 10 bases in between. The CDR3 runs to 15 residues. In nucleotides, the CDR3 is TGTGCCTGGAGTGTACTGGGCAGCACTAATGAAAAACTGTTTTTT. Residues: CAWSVLGSTNEKLFF. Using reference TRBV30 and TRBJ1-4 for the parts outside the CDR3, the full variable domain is SQTIHQWPATLVQPVGSPLSLECTVEGTSNPNLYWYRQAAGRGLQLLFYSVGIGQISSEVPQNLSASRPQDRQFILSSKKLLLSDSGFYLCAWSVLGSTNEKLFFGSGTQLSVL.

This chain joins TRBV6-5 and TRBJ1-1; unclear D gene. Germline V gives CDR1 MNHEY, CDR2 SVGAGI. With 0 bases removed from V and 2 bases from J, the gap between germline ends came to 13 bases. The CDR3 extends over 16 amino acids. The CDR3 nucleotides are TGTGCCAGCAGTTACTCCGGGAGCCCATTTAACACTGAAGCTTTCTTT. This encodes CASSYSGSPFNTEAFF.

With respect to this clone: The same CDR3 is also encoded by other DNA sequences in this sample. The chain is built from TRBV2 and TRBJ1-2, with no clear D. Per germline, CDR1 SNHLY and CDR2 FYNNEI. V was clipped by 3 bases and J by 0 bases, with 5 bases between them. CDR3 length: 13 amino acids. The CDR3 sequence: CASSDGANYGYTF. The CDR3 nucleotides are TGTGCCAGCAGTGATGGGGCTAACTATGGCTACACCTTC.

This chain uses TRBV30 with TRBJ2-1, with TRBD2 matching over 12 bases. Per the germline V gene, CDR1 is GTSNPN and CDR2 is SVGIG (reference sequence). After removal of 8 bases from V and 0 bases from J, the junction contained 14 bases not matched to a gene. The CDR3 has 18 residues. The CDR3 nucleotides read TGTGCCCGACCGACTAGCGGGAGCCCCAGAGGCTCCTACAATGAGCAGTTCTTC. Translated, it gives CARPTSGSPRGSYNEQFF.